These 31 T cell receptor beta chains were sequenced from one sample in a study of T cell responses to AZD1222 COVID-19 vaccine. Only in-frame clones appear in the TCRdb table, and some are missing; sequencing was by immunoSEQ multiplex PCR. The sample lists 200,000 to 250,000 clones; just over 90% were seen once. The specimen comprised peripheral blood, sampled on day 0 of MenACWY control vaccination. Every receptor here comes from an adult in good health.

CDR3 sequence: CASSLARENTGELFF. As DNA, the CDR3 is TGTGCCAGCAGCTTAGCTCGCGAAAACACCGGGGAGCTGTTTTTT. The genes are TRBV7-8 and TRBJ2-2; no firm D call. V dropped 0 bases and J dropped 2 bases, with 7 bases sitting between them. Germline CDR1 SGHVS, CDR2 FQNEAQ. The CDR3 covers 15 residues.

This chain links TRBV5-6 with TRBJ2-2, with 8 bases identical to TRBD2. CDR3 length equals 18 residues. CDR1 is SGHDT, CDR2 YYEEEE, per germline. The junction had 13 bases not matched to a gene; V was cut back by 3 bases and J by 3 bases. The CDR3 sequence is CASSYRRSGGLDTGELFF. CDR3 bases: TGTGCCAGCAGCTACCGGAGGAGCGGGGGATTGGACACCGGGGAGCTGTTTTTT.

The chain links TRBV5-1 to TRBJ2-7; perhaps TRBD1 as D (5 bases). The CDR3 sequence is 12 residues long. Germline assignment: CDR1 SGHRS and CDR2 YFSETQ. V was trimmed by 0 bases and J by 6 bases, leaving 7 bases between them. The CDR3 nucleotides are TGCGCCAGCAGCTTGGCAGGGCCCGAGCAGTACTTC. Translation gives CASSLAGPEQYF.

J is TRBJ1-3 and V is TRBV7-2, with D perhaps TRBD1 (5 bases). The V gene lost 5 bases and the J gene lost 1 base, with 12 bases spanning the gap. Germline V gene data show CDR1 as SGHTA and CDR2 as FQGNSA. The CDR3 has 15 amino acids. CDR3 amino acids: CASSPVGGSGNTIYF. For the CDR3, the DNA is TGTGCCAGCAGCCCCGTGGGGGGATCTGGAAACACCATATATTTT.

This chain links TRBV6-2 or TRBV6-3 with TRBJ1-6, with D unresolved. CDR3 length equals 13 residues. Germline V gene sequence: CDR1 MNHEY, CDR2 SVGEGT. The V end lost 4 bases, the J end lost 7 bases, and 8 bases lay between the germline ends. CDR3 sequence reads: CASSSHQNSPLHF. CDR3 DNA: TGTGCCAGCAGTTCCCACCAGAATTCACCCCTCCACTTT.

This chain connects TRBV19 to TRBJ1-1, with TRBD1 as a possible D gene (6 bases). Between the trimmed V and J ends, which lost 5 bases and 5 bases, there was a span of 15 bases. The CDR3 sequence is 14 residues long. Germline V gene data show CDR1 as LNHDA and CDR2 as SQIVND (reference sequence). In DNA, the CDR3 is TGTGCCAGTAGTCCCCGGGGAGGGGGGACTGAAGCTTTCTTT. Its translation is CASSPRGGGTEAFF.

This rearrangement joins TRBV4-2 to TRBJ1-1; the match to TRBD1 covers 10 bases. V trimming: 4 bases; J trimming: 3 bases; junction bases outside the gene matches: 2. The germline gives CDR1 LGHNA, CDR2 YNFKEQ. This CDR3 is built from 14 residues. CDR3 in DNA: TGTGCCAGCAGCCGGGGGACAGGGGACACTGAAGCTTTCTTT. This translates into CASSRGTGDTEAFF.

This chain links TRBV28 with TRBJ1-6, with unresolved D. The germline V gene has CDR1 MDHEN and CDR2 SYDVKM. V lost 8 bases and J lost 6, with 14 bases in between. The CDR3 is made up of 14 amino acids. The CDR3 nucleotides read TGTGCCAGCCTACCCAAAGGGAGTAATTCACCCCTCCACTTT. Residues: CASLPKGSNSPLHF.

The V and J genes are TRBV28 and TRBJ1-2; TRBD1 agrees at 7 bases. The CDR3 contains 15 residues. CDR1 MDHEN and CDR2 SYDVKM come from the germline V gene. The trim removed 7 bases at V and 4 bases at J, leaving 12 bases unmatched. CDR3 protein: CASMGGTVLLYGYTF. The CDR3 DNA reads TGTGCCAGCATGGGCGGGACAGTCTTACTCTATGGCTACACCTTC.

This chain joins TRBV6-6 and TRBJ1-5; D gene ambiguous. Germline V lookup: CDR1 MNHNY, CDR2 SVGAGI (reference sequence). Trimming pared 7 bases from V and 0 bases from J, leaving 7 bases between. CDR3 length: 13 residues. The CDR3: CASKVYSNQPQHF. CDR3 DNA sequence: TGTGCCAGCAAGGTTTATAGCAATCAGCCCCAGCATTTT.

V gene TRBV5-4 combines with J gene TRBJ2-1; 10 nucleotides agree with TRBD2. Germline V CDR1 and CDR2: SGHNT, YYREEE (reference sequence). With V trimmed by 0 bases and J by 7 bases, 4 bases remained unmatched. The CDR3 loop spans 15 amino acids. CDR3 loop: CASSLEAGGPNEQFF. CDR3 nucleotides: TGTGCCAGCAGCTTGGAAGCGGGGGGGCCTAATGAGCAGTTCTTC.

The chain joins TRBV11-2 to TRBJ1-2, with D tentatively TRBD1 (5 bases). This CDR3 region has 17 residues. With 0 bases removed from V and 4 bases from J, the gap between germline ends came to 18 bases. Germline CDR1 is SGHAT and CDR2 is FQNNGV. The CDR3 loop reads CASSLDPGGVGTYGYTF. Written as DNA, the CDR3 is TGTGCCAGCAGCTTAGATCCCGGTGGCGTAGGGACCTATGGCTACACCTTC.

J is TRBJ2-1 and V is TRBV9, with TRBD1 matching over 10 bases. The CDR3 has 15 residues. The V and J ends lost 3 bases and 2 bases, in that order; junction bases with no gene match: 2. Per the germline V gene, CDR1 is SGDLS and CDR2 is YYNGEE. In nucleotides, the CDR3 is TGTGCCAGCAGCGGGGGACAGGGGACCTACAATGAGCAGTTCTTC. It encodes CASSGGQGTYNEQFF.

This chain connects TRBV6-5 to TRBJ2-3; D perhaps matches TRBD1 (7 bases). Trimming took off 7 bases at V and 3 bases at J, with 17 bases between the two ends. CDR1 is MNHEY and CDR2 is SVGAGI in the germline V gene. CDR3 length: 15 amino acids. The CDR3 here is CASNHKGAGTDTQYF. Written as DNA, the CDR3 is TGTGCCAGCAATCACAAGGGGGCGGGAACAGATACGCAGTATTTT.

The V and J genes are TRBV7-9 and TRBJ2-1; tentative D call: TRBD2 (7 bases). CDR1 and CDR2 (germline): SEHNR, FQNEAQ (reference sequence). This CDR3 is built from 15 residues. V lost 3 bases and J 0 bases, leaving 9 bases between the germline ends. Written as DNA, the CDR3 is TGTGCCAGCAGCTTGCGGGGGCCCTCCTACAATGAGCAGTTCTTC. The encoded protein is CASSLRGPSYNEQFF.

CDR3 protein: CASRNRYSNQPQHF. The CDR3 region has the DNA TGTGCCAGCAGAAACAGGTATAGCAATCAGCCCCAGCATTTT. The chain employs TRBV28 and TRBJ1-5; tentative D call: TRBD1 (5 bases). The CDR3 loop spans 14 amino acids. Germline-derived CDR1 and CDR2 are MDHEN and SYDVKM. With 6 bases removed from V and 0 bases from J, the gap between germline ends came to 9 bases.

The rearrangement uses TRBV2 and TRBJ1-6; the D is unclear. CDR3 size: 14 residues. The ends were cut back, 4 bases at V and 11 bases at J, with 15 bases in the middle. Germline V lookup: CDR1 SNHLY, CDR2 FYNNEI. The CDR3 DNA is TGTGCCAGCAGTGCCGGGTCCCCGAGCCCACCCCTCCACTTT. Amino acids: CASSAGSPSPPLHF.

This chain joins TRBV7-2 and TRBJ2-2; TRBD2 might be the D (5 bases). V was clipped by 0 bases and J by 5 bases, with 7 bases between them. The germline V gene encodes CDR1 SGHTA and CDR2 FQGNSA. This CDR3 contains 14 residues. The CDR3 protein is CASSLARETGELFF. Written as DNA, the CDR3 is TGTGCCAGCAGCTTAGCACGGGAAACCGGGGAGCTGTTTTTT. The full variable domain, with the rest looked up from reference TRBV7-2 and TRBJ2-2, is GAGVSQSPSNKVTEKGKDVELRCDPISGHTALYWYRQSLGQGLEFLIYFQGNSAPDKSGLPSDRFSAERTGGSVSTLTIQRTQQEDSAVYLCASSLARETGELFFGEGSRLTVL.

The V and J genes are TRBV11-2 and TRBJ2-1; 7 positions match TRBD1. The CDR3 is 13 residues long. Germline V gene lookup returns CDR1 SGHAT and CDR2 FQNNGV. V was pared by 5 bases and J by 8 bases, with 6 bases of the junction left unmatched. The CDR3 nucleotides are TGTGCCAGCAGCATCGACAGGGCCCATGAGCAGTTCTTC. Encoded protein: CASSIDRAHEQFF.

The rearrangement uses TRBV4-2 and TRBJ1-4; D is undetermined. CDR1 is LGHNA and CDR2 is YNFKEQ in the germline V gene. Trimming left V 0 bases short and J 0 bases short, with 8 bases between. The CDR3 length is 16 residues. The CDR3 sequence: CASSQDVGTTNEKLFF. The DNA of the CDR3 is TGTGCCAGCAGCCAAGATGTGGGCACAACTAATGAAAAACTGTTTTTT.

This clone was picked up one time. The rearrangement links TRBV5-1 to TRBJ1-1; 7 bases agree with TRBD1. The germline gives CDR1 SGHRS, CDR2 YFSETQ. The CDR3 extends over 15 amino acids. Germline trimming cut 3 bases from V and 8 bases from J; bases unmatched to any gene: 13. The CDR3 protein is CASSSRNGQDGEAFF. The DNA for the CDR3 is TGCGCCAGCAGCTCAAGGAATGGACAGGACGGGGAAGCTTTCTTT.

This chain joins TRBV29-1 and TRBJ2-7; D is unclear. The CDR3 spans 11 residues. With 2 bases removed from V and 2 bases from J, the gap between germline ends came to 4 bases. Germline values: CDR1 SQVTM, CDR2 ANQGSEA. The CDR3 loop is CSVEQTYEQYF. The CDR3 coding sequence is TGCAGCGTTGAACAGACCTACGAGCAGTACTTC.

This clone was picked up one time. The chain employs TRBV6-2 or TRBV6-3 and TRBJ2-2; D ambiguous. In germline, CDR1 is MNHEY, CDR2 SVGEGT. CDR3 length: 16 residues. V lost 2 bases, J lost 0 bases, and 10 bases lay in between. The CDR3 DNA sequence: TGTGCCAGCAGTTACGTTGGAGCCTCGAACACCGGGGAGCTGTTTTTT. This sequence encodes CASSYVGASNTGELFF.

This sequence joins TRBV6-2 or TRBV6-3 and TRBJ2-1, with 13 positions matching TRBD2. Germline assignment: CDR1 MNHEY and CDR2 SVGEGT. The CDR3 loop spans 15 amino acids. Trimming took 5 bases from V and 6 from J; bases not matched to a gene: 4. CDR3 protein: CASSPTSGGVNEQFF. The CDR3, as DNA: TGTGCCAGCAGTCCCACTAGCGGGGGGGTCAATGAGCAGTTCTTC.

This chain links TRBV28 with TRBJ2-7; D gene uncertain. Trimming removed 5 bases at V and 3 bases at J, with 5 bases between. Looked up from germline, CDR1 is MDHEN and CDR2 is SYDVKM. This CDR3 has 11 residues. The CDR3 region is CASSMDYEQYF. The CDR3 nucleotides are TGTGCCAGCAGTATGGACTACGAGCAGTACTTC.

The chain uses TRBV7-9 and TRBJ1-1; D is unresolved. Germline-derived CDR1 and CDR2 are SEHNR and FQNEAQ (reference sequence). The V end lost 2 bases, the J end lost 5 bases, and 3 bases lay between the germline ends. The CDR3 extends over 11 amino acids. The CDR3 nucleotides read TGTGCCAGCAGCTTATTAACTGAAGCTTTCTTT. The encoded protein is CASSLLTEAFF.

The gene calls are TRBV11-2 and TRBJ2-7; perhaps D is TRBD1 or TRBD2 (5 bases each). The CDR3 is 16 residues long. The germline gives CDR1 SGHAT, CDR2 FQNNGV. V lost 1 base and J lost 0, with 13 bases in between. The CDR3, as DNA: TGTGCCAGCAGCTTAGCCGGGACGGTGAGCTCCTACGAGCAGTACTTC. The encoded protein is CASSLAGTVSSYEQYF.

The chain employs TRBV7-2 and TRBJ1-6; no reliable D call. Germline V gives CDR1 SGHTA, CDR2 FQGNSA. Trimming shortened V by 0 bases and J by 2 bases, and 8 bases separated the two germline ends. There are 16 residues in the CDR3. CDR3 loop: CASSLAGFTYNSPLHF. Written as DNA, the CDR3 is TGTGCCAGCAGCTTAGCCGGGTTTACCTATAATTCACCCCTCCACTTT.

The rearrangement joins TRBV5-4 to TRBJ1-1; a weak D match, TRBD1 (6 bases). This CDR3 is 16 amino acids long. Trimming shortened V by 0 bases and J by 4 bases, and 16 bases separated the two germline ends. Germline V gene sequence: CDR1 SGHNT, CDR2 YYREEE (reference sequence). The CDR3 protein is CASSLGRGGRGTEAFF. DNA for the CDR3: TGTGCCAGCAGCTTGGGGAGGGGGGGCAGAGGCACTGAAGCTTTCTTT.

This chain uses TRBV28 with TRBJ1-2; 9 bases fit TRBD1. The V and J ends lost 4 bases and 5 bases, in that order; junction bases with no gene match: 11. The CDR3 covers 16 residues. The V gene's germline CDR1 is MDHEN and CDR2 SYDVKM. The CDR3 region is CASSSGGQGQFYGYTF. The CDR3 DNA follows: TGTGCCAGCAGTTCGGGAGGACAGGGGCAGTTTTATGGCTACACCTTC.

The CDR3 DNA follows: TGTGCCAGCAGCTTGGTATCAGGGGTGGGCACTGAAGCTTTCTTT. This translates into CASSLVSGVGTEAFF. V is TRBV5-5 and J is TRBJ1-1, with a tentative D call TRBD1 (6 bases). Trimming took off 0 bases at V and 4 bases at J, with 13 bases between the two ends. CDR3 length: 15 amino acids. Germline lookup yields CDR1 SGHKS and CDR2 YYEKEE (reference sequence). Complete variable domain (other parts from reference TRBV5-5 and TRBJ1-1): DAGVTQSPTHLIKTRGQQVTLRCSPISGHKSVSWYQQVLGQGPQFIFQYYEKEERGRGNFPDRFSARQFPNYSSELNVNALLLGDSALYLCASSLVSGVGTEAFFGQGTRLTVV.